The 3 T cell receptor beta chains presented below share a single source sample, sequenced in a study of post-analysis software for immune sequencing data. cDNA libraries for TCR beta contained unique molecular identifiers. TCRdb recomputed calls from the PCR reads with MiXCR, one row per CDR3 protein. The table lists about 400,000 distinct CDR3 sequences, 30% to 45% of them singletons. These receptors' targets are unknown. Findings of the study overall: Controls had lower frequencies than patients of a handful of TRBV segments, which included TRBV5-6, TRBV5-1 and TRBV20-1.

Sequences were obtained from blood. The receptors were gathered from a girl aged 5 to 17 with multiple sclerosis.

This clonotype was picked up a small number of times. The rearrangement links TRBV20-1 to TRBJ2-3; maybe TRBD1 (6 bases). Trimming stripped 5 bases from V and 0 bases from J, with 9 bases between. Germline-derived CDR1 and CDR2 are DFQATT and SNEGSKA (reference sequence). CDR3 length equals 13 residues. DNA for the CDR3: TGCAGTGCTTCCACAGGGAGCACAGATACGCAGTATTTT. Its protein is CSASTGSTDTQYF.

The sample holds a few counts of this clonotype. CDR3 DNA sequence: TGTGCCAGCAGCACCCCGGGACATACCTACGAGCAGTACTTC. Translating it yields CASSTPGHTYEQYF. This sequence joins TRBV7-2 and TRBJ2-7; D possibly corresponds to TRBD1 (6 bases). Trimming took off 5 bases at V and 2 bases at J, with 13 bases between the two ends. This CDR3 region has 14 residues. Germline lookup yields CDR1 SGHTA and CDR2 FQGNSA.

This clonotype was seen a handful of times. The chain joins TRBV12-3 or TRBV12-4 to TRBJ2-7, with 7 bases matching TRBD1. Losses at the gene ends were 6 bases for V and 1 base for J; bases not matched to a gene: 9. This CDR3 contains 15 residues. The CDR3 loop reads CASRSRQGLSYEQYF. CDR3 in DNA: TGTGCCAGCAGATCCCGACAGGGCCTATCCTACGAGCAGTACTTC.